This TCR beta chain was observed in a study of cytomegalovirus exposure and HLA in healthy donors. Germline lookup yields CDR1 MGHDK and CDR2 SYGVNS. This CDR3 contains 12 residues. V dropped 6 bases and J dropped 9; count of bases not matched to a gene: 5. Repertoires were generated with immunoSEQ multiplex PCR, while TCRdb's copy carries only in-frame clones and drops some. Seen here are approximately 73,000 clones, approximately 96% observed once, and the top ten hold less than 3.5%. The TCR originated in a man younger than 35 in good health and CMV-seronegative. Sequencing was carried out using PBMCs. The chain recombines TRBV25-1 with TRBJ1-5; 7 bases agree with TRBD1. The DNA of the CDR3 is TGTGCCAGCAGCCAGGGGGTATGGCCCCAGCATTTT. Translation gives CASSQGVWPQHF.